This T cell receptor (beta chain) was retrieved from a study of shared clonotypes between healthy human individuals. Study-wide context: The study drew on a couple of women and a few men aged 18 to 49 as donors. CD8 memory received one plate per donor, CD8 naive two, CD4 memory three and CD4 naive three.

Here immunoSEQ multiplex PCR was the method, and the copy in TCRdb shows in-frame clones only, minus some. The sample lists roughly 770,000 clones, 96% seen once, with less than 0.25% in the top ten. Naive CD8 cells lacked CD45RO and underwent positive selection for CCR7, leaving out terminally differentiated effector memory CD45RA+ cells. The CDR3 covers 13 residues. Trimming shortened V by 4 bases and J by 2 bases, and 8 bases separated the two germline ends. Germline values: CDR1 MNHEY, CDR2 SVGAGI. Sequences were obtained from naive CD8+ T cells sorted from blood. The clonotype comes from a man aged 25-45 years in good health. V is TRBV6-5 and J is TRBJ2-5; possible D gene TRBD2, 6 bases. The CDR3: CASSFGTQETQYF. The CDR3 nucleotides read TGTGCCAGCAGTTTTGGGACTCAAGAGACCCAGTACTTC.